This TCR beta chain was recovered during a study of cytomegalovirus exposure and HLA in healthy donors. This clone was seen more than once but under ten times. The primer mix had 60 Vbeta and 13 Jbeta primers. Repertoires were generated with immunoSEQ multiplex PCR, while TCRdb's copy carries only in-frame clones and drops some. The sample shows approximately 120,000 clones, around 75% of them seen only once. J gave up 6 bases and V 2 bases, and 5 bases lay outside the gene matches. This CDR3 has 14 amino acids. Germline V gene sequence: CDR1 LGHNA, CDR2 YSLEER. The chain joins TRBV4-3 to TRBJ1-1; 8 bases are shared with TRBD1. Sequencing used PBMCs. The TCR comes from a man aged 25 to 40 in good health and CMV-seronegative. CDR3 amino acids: CASSQTTGVSEAFF. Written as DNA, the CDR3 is TGCGCCAGCAGCCAAACGACAGGGGTTTCTGAAGCTTTCTTT.